The sample holds many counts of the clone carrying this T cell receptor beta chain. Time point: newly diagnosed GD, antithyroid drugs for less than 3 months. From PBMCs, RNA was extracted and then used to make the TCR library. The patient group derived from an endocrinology department in Xi'an, China. Both iRepertoire HTBI primers and Arm-PCR of CDR3 regions were used to build the TCR beta libraries. MiXCR was run by TCRdb on the multiplex PCR reads, yielding one entry per CDR3 protein. The repertoire holds approximately 480,000 distinct CDR3 sequences, with roughly 16% as singletons. This entry belongs to a study of regulatory T cells in long-lasting Graves disease. On the study more broadly: Graves' patients diagnosed newly had used antithyroid drugs under 3 months.

The CDR3 has 16 amino acids. With 4 bases clipped from V and 1 base from J, the junction kept 8 bases outside the gene matches. These data were likewise used in another study, on T cells in Graves' hyperthyroidism and ophthalmopathy. This second report adds: An initial round of RT-PCR targeting the TCR CDR3 relied on the HTBI primer set. Researchers found most expanded thyroid clonotypes above 0.001 in blood as well.

This clonotype originated in a man aged 35 to 55 with Graves disease. The material sequenced was peripheral blood mononuclear cells (PBMCs), taken at new diagnosis, from a patient treated with antithyroid drugs. The V gene is TRBV12-3 or TRBV12-4, the J gene TRBJ1-1, with 8 positions matching TRBD1. The CDR3 nucleotides read TGTGCCAGCAGTTACCTACAGGGGGGGACGAACACTGAAGCTTTCTTT. Protein sequence: CASSYLQGGTNTEAFF.